The 13 T cell receptor beta chains presented below share a single source sample, sequenced in a study of blood T cell repertoires in COVID-19. Profiled with immunoSEQ multiplex PCR; TCRdb holds only in-frame clones, not every one. The table records 150,000 to 200,000 clones, 88% of them present only once. Sequencing used peripheral blood. Receptors were obtained from a man in his 60s with acute or convalescent COVID-19.

This clone has more than one count but fewer than ten. This rearrangement joins TRBV7-9 to TRBJ1-4; no firm D call. CDR3 length equals 15 residues. Germline V lookup: CDR1 SEHNR, CDR2 FQNEAQ (reference sequence). Trimming shortened V by 0 bases and J by 4 bases, and 9 bases separated the two germline ends. CDR3 region: CASSLAMGGNEKLFF. The CDR3 DNA is TGTGCCAGCAGCTTAGCGATGGGAGGTAATGAAAAACTGTTTTTT.

The chain employs TRBV5-1 and TRBJ2-1; 9 bases are a match to TRBD2. Per germline, CDR1 SGHRS and CDR2 YFSETQ. J was trimmed by 3 bases and V by 3 bases; bases with no gene match: 7. The CDR3 has 16 residues. The CDR3 region has the DNA TGCGCCAGCAGCTGGGGACAACTAGCGGGCTACAATGAGCAGTTCTTC. Its translation is CASSWGQLAGYNEQFF.

This clone has a handful of counts. The V call is TRBV29-1, the J call TRBJ2-2; D is unresolved. Between the trimmed V and J ends, which lost 7 bases and 6 bases, there was a span of 15 bases. The germline V gene has CDR1 SQVTM and CDR2 ANQGSEA. CDR3 length: 13 residues. The CDR3 here is CSARTSSPGELFF. For the CDR3, the DNA is TGCAGCGCCCGAACGAGCTCACCCGGGGAGCTGTTTTTT.

The rearrangement uses TRBV9 and TRBJ1-6, with D unclear. Germline CDR1 and CDR2: SGDLS and YYNGEE. With 3 bases removed from V and 7 bases from J, the gap between germline ends came to 8 bases. CDR3 length: 13 residues. For the CDR3, the DNA is TGTGCCAGCAGCGCGCGGCAGAATTCACCCCTCCACTTT. The encoded protein is CASSARQNSPLHF.

This chain joins TRBV15 and TRBJ2-5; D might be TRBD2 (6 bases). Germline V gene sequence: CDR1 LNHNV, CDR2 YYDKDF (reference sequence). There are 12 residues in the CDR3. Trimming left V 9 bases short and J 3 bases short, with 11 bases between. The CDR3 nucleotides are TGTGCCACGGGGGGTTTTAAAGAGACCCAGTACTTC. The encoded protein is CATGGFKETQYF.

V usage is TRBV5-4 and J usage is TRBJ1-4; 8 positions match TRBD1. With V trimmed by 1 base and J by 7 bases, 3 bases remained unmatched. Germline CDR1 SGHNT, CDR2 YYREEE (reference sequence). CDR3 length: 14 residues. The CDR3 loop reads CASSLQGAGEKLFF. CDR3 nucleotide sequence: TGTGCCAGCAGCTTGCAGGGGGCGGGTGAAAAACTGTTTTTT.

The chain employs TRBV27 and TRBJ2-2; 9 nucleotides match TRBD1. The CDR3 runs 14 residues. CDR1 is MNHEY, CDR2 SMNVEV, per germline (reference sequence). The J segment lost 7 bases and the V segment lost 4 bases, leaving 4 bases of the junction unmatched. Here the CDR3 DNA reads TGTGCCAGCAGTTGGGGACAGGGATTCGGGGAGCTGTTTTTT. Protein sequence: CASSWGQGFGELFF.

The chain employs TRBV19 and TRBJ1-4; 8 bases align to TRBD1. Unmatched junction bases numbered 9, after V lost 5 bases and J lost 10 bases. This CDR3 region has 14 residues. CDR1 LNHDA and CDR2 SQIVND come from the germline V gene (reference sequence). This CDR3 is CASSVGTGAVKLFF. CDR3 nucleotide sequence: TGTGCCAGTAGTGTCGGGACAGGCGCTGTAAAACTGTTTTTT.

This sequence joins TRBV6-5 and TRBJ2-5; 8 bases fit TRBD1. The CDR3 covers 14 residues. After removal of 10 bases from V and 0 bases from J, the junction contained 7 bases not matched to a gene. Germline assignment: CDR1 MNHEY and CDR2 SVGAGI. This CDR3 reads CATPGGWYQETQYF. The CDR3 DNA is TGTGCCACCCCAGGGGGCTGGTACCAAGAGACCCAGTACTTC.

This CDR3 is CATSRRGDYGYTF. CDR3 nucleotide sequence: TGTGCCACCAGCAGACGGGGAGATTATGGCTACACCTTC. The chain couples TRBV24-1 to TRBJ1-2; D call uncertain. Germline-derived CDR1 and CDR2 are KGHDR and SFDVKD. CDR3 length: 13 amino acids. The V end was cut by 7 bases, the J end by 5 bases, with 13 bases between.

The CDR3 protein is CASSLEGRGTLAEAFF. CDR3 DNA: TGTGCCAGCAGCTTAGAAGGCAGGGGTACTTTAGCTGAAGCTTTCTTT. This sequence joins TRBV7-9 and TRBJ1-1; perhaps TRBD1 as D (6 bases). Germline V lookup: CDR1 SEHNR, CDR2 FQNEAQ (reference sequence). Trimming shortened V by 1 base and J by 6 bases, and 18 bases separated the two germline ends. The CDR3 is 16 residues long.

The J gene is TRBJ1-5, the V gene TRBV27; a possible D gene is TRBD1 (6 bases). Germline values: CDR1 MNHEY, CDR2 SMNVEV (reference sequence). This CDR3 contains 16 residues. V gave up 4 bases and J gave up 8 bases, with 21 bases separating them. The CDR3: CASSSQGRGIGEPQHF. CDR3 DNA sequence: TGTGCCAGCAGTTCTCAGGGGAGGGGGATCGGGGAGCCCCAGCATTTT.

V gene TRBV30 combines with J gene TRBJ1-6; TRBD1 matches at 9 bases. The CDR3 has 15 amino acids. Germline values: CDR1 GTSNPN, CDR2 SVGIG (reference sequence). Unmatched junction bases numbered 5, after V lost 1 base and J lost 7 bases. Here the CDR3 reads CAWSDPGTGNSPLHF. CDR3 nucleotides: TGTGCCTGGAGTGACCCCGGGACAGGGAATTCACCCCTCCACTTT.